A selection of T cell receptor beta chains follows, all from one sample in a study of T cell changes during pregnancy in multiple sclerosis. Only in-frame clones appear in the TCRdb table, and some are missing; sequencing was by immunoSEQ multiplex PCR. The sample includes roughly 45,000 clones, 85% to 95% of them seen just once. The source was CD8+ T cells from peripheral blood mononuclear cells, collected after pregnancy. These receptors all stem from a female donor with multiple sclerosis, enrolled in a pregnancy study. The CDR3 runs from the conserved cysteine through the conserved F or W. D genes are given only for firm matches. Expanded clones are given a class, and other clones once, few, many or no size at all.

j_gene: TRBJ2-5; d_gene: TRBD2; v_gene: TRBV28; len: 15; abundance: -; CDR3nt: TGTGCCAGCAGACCTACTAGCGGGAGAATGGAGACCCAGTACTTC; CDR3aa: CASRPTSGRMETQYF
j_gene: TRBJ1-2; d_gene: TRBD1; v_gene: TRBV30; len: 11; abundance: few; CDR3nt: TGTGCCTGGAGGGACAGGGGTGGCTACACCTTC; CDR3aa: CAWRDRGGYTF
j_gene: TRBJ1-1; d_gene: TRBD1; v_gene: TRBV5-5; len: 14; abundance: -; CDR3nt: TGTGCCAGCACCCGGGACAGGGGGAACACTGAAGCTTTCTTT; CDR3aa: CASTRDRGNTEAFF
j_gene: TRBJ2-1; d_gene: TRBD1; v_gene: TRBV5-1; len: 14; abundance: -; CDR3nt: TGCGCCAGCAGCAGCGGACAGGCTGCAGATGAGCAGTTCTTC; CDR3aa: CASSSGQAADEQFF
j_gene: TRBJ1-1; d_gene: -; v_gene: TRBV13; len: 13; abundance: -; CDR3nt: TGTGCCAGCAGCTTCTTCCGGAACACTGAAGCTTTCTTT; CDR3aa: CASSFFRNTEAFF
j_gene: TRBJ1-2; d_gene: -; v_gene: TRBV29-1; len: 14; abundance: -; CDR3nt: TGCAGCGTAGACCCAGGGTTAGACGCCGGTGGCTACACCTTC; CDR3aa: CSVDPGLDAGGYTF
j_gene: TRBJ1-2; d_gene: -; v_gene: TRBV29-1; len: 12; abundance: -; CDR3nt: TGCAGCGTTGGGGCAGGCCGCTATGGCTACACCTTC; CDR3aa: CSVGAGRYGYTF
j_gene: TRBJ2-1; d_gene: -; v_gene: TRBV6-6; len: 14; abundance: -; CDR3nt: TGTGCCAGCAATCTCATAAACTCCGCCAATGAGCAGTTCTTC; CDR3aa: CASNLINSANEQFF
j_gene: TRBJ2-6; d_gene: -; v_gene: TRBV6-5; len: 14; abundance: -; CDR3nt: TGTGCCAGCAGCCCCGAGTCCGGGGCCAACGTCCTGACTTTC; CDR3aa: CASSPESGANVLTF
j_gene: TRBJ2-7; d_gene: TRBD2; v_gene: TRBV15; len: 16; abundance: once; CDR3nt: TGTGCCACCAGCAGAGATTCCAGCGGGAGGGCCTACGAGCAGTACTTC; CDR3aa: CATSRDSSGRAYEQYF
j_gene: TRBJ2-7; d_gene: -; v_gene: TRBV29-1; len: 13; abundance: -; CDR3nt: TGCAGCGTTGCGGCGGGGAGCTCCTACGAGCAGTACTTC; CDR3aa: CSVAAGSSYEQYF
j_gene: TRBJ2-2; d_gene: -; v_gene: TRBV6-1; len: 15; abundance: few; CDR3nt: TGTGCCAGCAGTTTTCAGACAGCGAACACCGGGGAGCTGTTTTTT; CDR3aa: CASSFQTANTGELFF
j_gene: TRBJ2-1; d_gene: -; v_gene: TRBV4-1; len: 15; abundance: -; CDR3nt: TGCGCCAGCAGCGGGGGGACCCGACCGGCGAATGAGCAGTTCTTC; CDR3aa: CASSGGTRPANEQFF
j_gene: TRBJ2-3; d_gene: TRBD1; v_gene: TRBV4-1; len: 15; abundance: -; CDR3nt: TGCGCCAGCAGCCAGAGGTTGCAGGGGGCGGATACGCAGTATTTT; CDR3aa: CASSQRLQGADTQYF
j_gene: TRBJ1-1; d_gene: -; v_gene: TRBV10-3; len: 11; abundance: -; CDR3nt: TGTGCCATCAGTTTGGGGGCCGAAGCTTTCTTT; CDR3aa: CAISLGAEAFF
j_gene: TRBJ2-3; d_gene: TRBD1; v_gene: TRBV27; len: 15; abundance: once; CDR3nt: TGTGCCAGCAGTCCCCGGACAGGGATGACAGATACGCAGTATTTT; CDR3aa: CASSPRTGMTDTQYF
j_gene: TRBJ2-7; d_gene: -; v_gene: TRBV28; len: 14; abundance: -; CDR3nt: TGTGCCAGCAGTTTCGGCAGGGCTAGGTACGAGCAGTACTTC; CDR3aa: CASSFGRARYEQYF
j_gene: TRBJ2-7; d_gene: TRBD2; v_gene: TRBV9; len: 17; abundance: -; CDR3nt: TGTGCCAGCAGCGCCCGACCGACTAGCGGGGCCCCCTACGAGCAGTACTTC; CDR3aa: CASSARPTSGAPYEQYF
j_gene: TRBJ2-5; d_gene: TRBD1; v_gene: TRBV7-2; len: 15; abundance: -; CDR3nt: TGTGCCAGCAGCTTAGTTAAACAGGGGGTTGAGACCCAGTACTTC; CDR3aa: CASSLVKQGVETQYF
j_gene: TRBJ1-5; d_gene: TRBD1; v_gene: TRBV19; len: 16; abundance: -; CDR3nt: TGTGCCAGTAGAGGGAACAGGGGGCGAACTGGTCAGCCCCAGCATTTT; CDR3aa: CASRGNRGRTGQPQHF
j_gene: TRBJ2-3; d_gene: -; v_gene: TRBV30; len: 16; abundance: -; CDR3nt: TGTGCCTGGAGTGCGATGGACAGGGAGGGCCCAGATACGCAGTATTTT; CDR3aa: CAWSAMDREGPDTQYF
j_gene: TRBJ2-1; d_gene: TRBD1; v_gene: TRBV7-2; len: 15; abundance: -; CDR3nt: TGTGCCAGCAGCACCGGGACAGGCCGAACCCATGAGCAGTTCTTC; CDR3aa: CASSTGTGRTHEQFF
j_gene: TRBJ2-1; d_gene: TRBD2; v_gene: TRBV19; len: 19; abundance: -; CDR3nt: TGTGCCAGTAGTATAGGCCTAGCGGGAGGGAGTGATTCCTACAATGAGCAGTTCTTC; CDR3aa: CASSIGLAGGSDSYNEQFF
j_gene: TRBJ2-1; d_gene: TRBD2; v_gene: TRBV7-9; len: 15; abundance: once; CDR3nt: TGTGCCAGCAGCTTAGGATGGGGGGGATCGGATGAGCAGTTCTTC; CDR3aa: CASSLGWGGSDEQFF
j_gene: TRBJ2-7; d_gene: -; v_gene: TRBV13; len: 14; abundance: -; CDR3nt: TGTGCCAGCAGCCCGACAGGTTCTTCCTACGAGCAGTACTTC; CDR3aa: CASSPTGSSYEQYF
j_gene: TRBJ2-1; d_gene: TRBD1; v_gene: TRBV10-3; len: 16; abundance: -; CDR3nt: TGTGCCATCAGTGAGCCCCGGGACAGGGGACGGAATGAGCAGTTCTTC; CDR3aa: CAISEPRDRGRNEQFF
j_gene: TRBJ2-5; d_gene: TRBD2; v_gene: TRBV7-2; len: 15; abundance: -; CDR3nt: TGTGCCAGCATTGGGGGAGCGGGAGGGGGAGAGACCCAGTACTTC; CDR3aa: CASIGGAGGGETQYF
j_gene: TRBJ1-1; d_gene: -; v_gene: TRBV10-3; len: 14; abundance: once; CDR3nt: TGTGCCATCAGCCAACAGAGCCCGAACACTGAAGCTTTCTTT; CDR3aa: CAISQQSPNTEAFF
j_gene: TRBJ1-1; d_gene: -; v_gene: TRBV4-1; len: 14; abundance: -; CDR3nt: TGCGCCAGCAGCCAAGTCGGGGAGAACACTGAAGCTTTCTTT; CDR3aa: CASSQVGENTEAFF
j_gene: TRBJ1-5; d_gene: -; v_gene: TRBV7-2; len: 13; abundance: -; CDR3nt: TGTGCCAGCAGCTTACGAGGCAATCAGCCCCAGCATTTT; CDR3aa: CASSLRGNQPQHF
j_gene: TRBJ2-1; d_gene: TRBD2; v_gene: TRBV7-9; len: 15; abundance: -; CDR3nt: TGTGCCAGCAGCAAGCGGGAGGCCCCTGACAATGAGCAGTTCTTC; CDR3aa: CASSKREAPDNEQFF
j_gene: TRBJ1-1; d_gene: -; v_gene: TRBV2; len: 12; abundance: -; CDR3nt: TGTGCCAGCAGTGTAGGGGCCACTGAAGCTTTCTTT; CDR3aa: CASSVGATEAFF
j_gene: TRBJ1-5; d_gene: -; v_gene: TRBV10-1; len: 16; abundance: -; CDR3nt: TGCGCCAGCGAAAGTGGGAGGTGGGGCTTGTCTCAGCCCCAGCATTTT; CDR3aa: CASESGRWGLSQPQHF
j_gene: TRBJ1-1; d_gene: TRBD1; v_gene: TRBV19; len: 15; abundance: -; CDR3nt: TGTGCCAGTAGTGGGGACAGGGGTCTTAACACTGAAGCTTTCTTT; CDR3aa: CASSGDRGLNTEAFF
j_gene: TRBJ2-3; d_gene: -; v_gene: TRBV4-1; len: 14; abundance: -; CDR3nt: TGCGCCAGCAGCCAAGGCCCACACACAGATACGCAGTATTTT; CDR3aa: CASSQGPHTDTQYF
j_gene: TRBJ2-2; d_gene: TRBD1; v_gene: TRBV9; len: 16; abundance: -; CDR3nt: TGTGCCAGCAGCCCAACCGGGACAGAAAACACCGGGGAGCTGTTTTTT; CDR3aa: CASSPTGTENTGELFF
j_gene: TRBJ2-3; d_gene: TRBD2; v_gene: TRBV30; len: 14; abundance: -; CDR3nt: TGTGCCTGGAGCCTTACTAGCGGGACGGATACGCAGTATTTT; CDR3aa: CAWSLTSGTDTQYF
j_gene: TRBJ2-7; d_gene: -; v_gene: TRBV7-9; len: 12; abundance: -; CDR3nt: TGTGCCAGCAGCTACGAGGGTGGCGAGCAGTACTTC; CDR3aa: CASSYEGGEQYF
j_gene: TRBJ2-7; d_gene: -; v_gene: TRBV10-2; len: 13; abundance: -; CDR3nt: TGCGCCACACAGGGTCCAGGCTTATACGAGCAGTACTTC; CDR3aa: CATQGPGLYEQYF
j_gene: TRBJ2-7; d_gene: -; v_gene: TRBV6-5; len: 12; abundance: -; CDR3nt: TGTGCCAGCATGGACAGCTCCTACGAGCAGTACTTC; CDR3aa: CASMDSSYEQYF
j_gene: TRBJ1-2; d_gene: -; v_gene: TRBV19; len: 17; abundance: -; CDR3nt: TGTGCCAGTAGTATAGTTATCCGGCAAGGGGCTAACTATGGCTACACCTTC; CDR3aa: CASSIVIRQGANYGYTF
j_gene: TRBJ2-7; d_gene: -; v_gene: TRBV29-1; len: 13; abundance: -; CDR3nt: TGCAGCGCAAAACAGAAAAAGCAGGACGAGCAGTACTTC; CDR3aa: CSAKQKKQDEQYF